The 19 T cell receptor beta chains reported below all come from one sample, sequenced in a study of shared T cell receptors in the human thymus. The table came from immunoSEQ multiplex PCR; TCRdb's copy has only in-frame clones and leaves some out. The table shows over 65,000 clones, with 90% to 95% occurring only once. Specimen: thymocytes. The receptors stem from a human donor.

This chain uses TRBV27 with TRBJ2-7; D uncertain. Trimming took 6 bases from V and 2 from J, leaving 11 bases between them. The germline V gene has CDR1 MNHEY and CDR2 SMNVEV (reference sequence). The CDR3 is 13 amino acids. CDR3 in amino acids: CASRGRSAYEQYF. The CDR3 nucleotides are TGTGCCAGCAGGGGCCGCTCGGCCTACGAGCAGTACTTC.

This sequence joins TRBV7-7 and TRBJ2-3; D is unclear. The germline V gene has CDR1 SSHAT and CDR2 FNYEAQ (reference sequence). The CDR3 totals 13 residues. The V end lost 5 bases, the J end lost 6 bases, and 12 bases lay between the germline ends. CDR3 nucleotide sequence: TGTGCCAGCAGCCCCCCGAATGGTGATACGCAGTATTTT. Translating it yields CASSPPNGDTQYF.

The rearrangement joins TRBV28 to TRBJ1-3; no firm D call. V lost 5 bases and J lost 1, with 21 bases in between. This CDR3 has 18 residues. The germline V gene has CDR1 MDHEN and CDR2 SYDVKM. The CDR3 DNA sequence: TGTGCCAGCAGTCCCTCCGCCTCCAACGATGGGTCTGGAAACACCATATATTTT. Protein: CASSPSASNDGSGNTIYF.

This chain connects TRBV27 to TRBJ1-4, with 9 bases aligning to TRBD1. Germline V gene data show CDR1 as MNHEY and CDR2 as SMNVEV (reference sequence). After removal of 2 bases from V and 8 bases from J, the junction contained 9 bases not matched to a gene. The CDR3 contains 16 residues. As DNA, the CDR3 is TGTGCCAGCAGTTTACCCCCGACAGGGGGTGGCGAAAAACTGTTTTTT. The encoded protein is CASSLPPTGGGEKLFF.

The chain recombines TRBV5-3 with TRBJ2-2; D remains ambiguous. TRBV5-3 is identified as an open reading frame with a role that is uncertain. The V end lost 0 bases, the J end lost 1 base, and 10 bases lay between the germline ends. The CDR3 sequence is 16 residues long. In nucleotides, the CDR3 is TGTGCCAGAAGCTTGGTGTTCTCCCTGAACACCGGGGAGCTGTTTTTT. As protein: CARSLVFSLNTGELFF.

The chain links TRBV6-5 to TRBJ2-1; TRBD1 is a possible D gene (5 bases). The V end lost 7 bases, the J end lost 5 bases, and 12 bases lay between the germline ends. The CDR3 is made up of 13 amino acids. Germline assignment: CDR1 MNHEY and CDR2 SVGAGI. The chain's CDR3 is CASKQGPNNEQFF. DNA of the CDR3: TGTGCCAGCAAGCAGGGCCCAAACAATGAGCAGTTCTTC.

The chain employs TRBV9 and TRBJ2-1; 7 nucleotides match TRBD2. CDR3 length equals 17 residues. Germline CDR1 and CDR2: SGDLS and YYNGEE. The J segment lost 4 bases and the V segment lost 4 bases, leaving 14 bases of the junction unmatched. The CDR3 DNA follows: TGTGCCAGCAGCTCGAGCTTCAACGGGGGGATTTACAATGAGCAGTTCTTC. This translates into CASSSSFNGGIYNEQFF.

The rearrangement uses TRBV4-2 and TRBJ2-5; 10 nucleotides align to TRBD2. Per germline, CDR1 LGHNA and CDR2 YNFKEQ. The trim removed 1 base at V and 0 bases at J, leaving 14 bases unmatched. There are 20 residues in the CDR3. The CDR3 spells CASSQVMRASGGGYQETQYF. CDR3 DNA sequence: TGTGCCAGCAGCCAAGTTATGAGGGCTAGCGGGGGCGGGTACCAAGAGACCCAGTACTTC.

The rearrangement joins TRBV7-9 to TRBJ2-7, with TRBD1 matching 11 bases. The CDR3 has 16 amino acids. Unmatched junction bases numbered 5, after V lost 2 bases and J lost 2 bases. Germline V gives CDR1 SEHNR, CDR2 FQNEAQ (reference sequence). CDR3 protein: CASSLRGQGATYEQYF. CDR3 coding DNA: TGTGCCAGCAGCTTAAGAGGACAGGGGGCGACCTACGAGCAGTACTTC.

The V and J genes are TRBV27 and TRBJ1-4, with unresolved D. Trimming pared 5 bases from V and 10 bases from J, leaving 8 bases between. CDR3 length: 11 amino acids. CDR1 is MNHEY, CDR2 SMNVEV, per germline (reference sequence). CDR3: CASSRGRKLFF. The CDR3 region has the DNA TGTGCCAGCAGTAGAGGTCGAAAACTGTTTTTT.

This chain connects TRBV18 to TRBJ2-6; D may be TRBD2 (5 bases). Per germline, CDR1 KGHSH and CDR2 LQKENI. Trimming took 2 bases from V and 1 from J, leaving 6 bases between them. This CDR3 is 15 amino acids long. DNA of the CDR3: TGTGCCAGCTCACCAAGCGGATCTGGGGCCAACGTCCTGACTTTC. This encodes CASSPSGSGANVLTF.

The chain uses TRBV4-3 and TRBJ2-5, with 8 nucleotides matching TRBD2. The CDR3 covers 16 residues. The V gene end was trimmed by 0 bases and the J gene end by 2 bases; junction bases not matched to a gene: 5. Germline CDR1 reads LGHNA; CDR2 reads YSLEER. CDR3 DNA: TGCGCCAGCAGCCAAGATTCGCGGGGGGTGCAAGAGACCCAGTACTTC. It encodes CASSQDSRGVQETQYF.

The J gene is TRBJ2-3, the V gene TRBV14; no clear D gene. Trimming took 4 bases from V and 6 from J, leaving 11 bases between them. The length of the CDR3 is 13 residues. Germline assignment: CDR1 SGHDN and CDR2 FVKESK. The CDR3 spells CASSRRVTDTQYF. The CDR3 DNA reads TGTGCCAGCAGCCGTAGGGTCACGGATACGCAGTATTTT. The entire variable domain, with the rest obtained from reference TRBV14 and TRBJ2-3, is as follows: EAGVTQFPSHSVIEKGQTVTLRCDPISGHDNLYWYRRVMGKEIKFLLHFVKESKQDESGMPNNRFLAERTGGTYSTLKVQPAELEDSGVYFCASSRRVTDTQYFGPGTRLTVL.

The chain employs TRBV19 and TRBJ2-7, with D perhaps TRBD1 (6 bases). The CDR3 covers 15 residues. Trimming removed 7 bases from V and 5 bases from J, with 21 bases in between. Germline V gene lookup returns CDR1 LNHDA and CDR2 SQIVND (reference sequence). The CDR3 sequence is CASIPSGPGVHEQYF. The CDR3, as DNA: TGTGCCAGTATCCCTTCAGGCCCAGGGGTCCACGAGCAGTACTTC.

The chain is built from TRBV5-1 and TRBJ2-2; D is ambiguous. This CDR3 is built from 15 residues. Trimming stripped 0 bases from V and 7 bases from J, with 13 bases between. Germline V lookup: CDR1 SGHRS, CDR2 YFSETQ. CDR3 coding DNA: TGCGCCAGCAGCTTGGACGACCCAGGCGTCGGGGAGCTGTTTTTT. Translating gives CASSLDDPGVGELFF. Looking up the rest from reference TRBV5-1 and TRBJ2-2 gives the full variable domain: KAGVTQTPRYLIKTRGQQVTLSCSPISGHRSVSWYQQTPGQGLQFLFEYFSETQRNKGNFPGRFSGRQFSNSRSEMNVSTLELGDSALYLCASSLDDPGVGELFFGEGSRLTVL.

The V and J genes are TRBV12-5 and TRBJ1-1; D uncertain. Deletions cut 0 bases from V and 6 bases from J, with 8 bases between. The CDR3 totals 13 residues. CDR1 LGHNT and CDR2 FRNRAP come from the germline V gene. For the CDR3, the DNA is TGTGCTAGTGGTTTGGTCCGTAAAGCTGAAGCTTTCTTT. It is translated as CASGLVRKAEAFF. The full variable domain, with the rest looked up from reference TRBV12-5 and TRBJ1-1, is DARVTQTPRHKVTEMGQEVTMRCQPILGHNTVFWYRQTMMQGLELLAYFRNRAPLDDSGMPKDRFSAEMPDATLATLKIQPSEPRDSAVYFCASGLVRKAEAFFGQGTRLTVV.

V gene TRBV30 combines with J gene TRBJ1-2; D uncertain. CDR3 length: 16 residues. V lost 0 bases and J lost 5, with 19 bases in between. Germline CDR1 is GTSNPN and CDR2 is SVGIG (reference sequence). The CDR3 bases are TGTGCCTGGAGTGTACTAAGCGACTACTCACTTTATGGCTACACCTTC. Amino acids: CAWSVLSDYSLYGYTF.

The count of this clone is one. The CDR3 coding sequence is TGTGCCAGCAGTTCCCCGGGACAGGGAGGGATGAACACTGAAGCTTTCTTT. Amino acids: CASSSPGQGGMNTEAFF. The rearrangement joins TRBV28 to TRBJ1-1, with 9 positions matching TRBD1. The CDR3 spans 17 residues. Per the germline V gene, CDR1 is MDHEN and CDR2 is SYDVKM. V shed 4 bases and J 0 bases; nucleotides not matched to a gene: 9.

V gene TRBV4-3 combines with J gene TRBJ1-5, with no clear D. Germline V gives CDR1 LGHNA, CDR2 YSLEER. Trimming stripped 0 bases from V and 5 bases from J, with 11 bases between. The CDR3 has 15 amino acids. The CDR3 DNA reads as TGCGCCAGCAGCCAAGATACCCGGACCGATCAGCCCCAGCATTTT. Amino acids: CASSQDTRTDQPQHF.